This is a list of T cell receptor beta chains from one sample in a study of HIV-infected children after antiretroviral therapy interruption. One entry per CDR3 protein, called by TCRdb with MiXCR from the 3' RACE reads. The sample contains over 15,000 distinct CDR3 sequences, roughly 3.4% of which appear only once. The source was CD45RA+ CD4+ T cells from PBMCs, collected from a donor given antiretroviral therapy, either interrupted or continuous. The receptors shown here come from a child aged 2-17 years with HIV. Each CDR3 is given with its conserved first and last residue. D genes are given only for firm matches. Size is stated for part of the rows, as once, few or many counts, or as a class when the clone is expanded.

D gene	clone size	CDR3 length	V gene	J gene	CDR3 DNA	CDR3 protein
.	many	14	TRBV7-3	TRBJ1-1	TGTGCCAGCAGCTCGACAGGACTTCACACTGAAGCTTTCTTT	CASSSTGLHTEAFF
.	medium-sized	19	TRBV12-3/TRBV12-4	TRBJ2-7	TGTGCCAGCAGCCAGACAGGGGGCCTGGCTAGCGGGAGAGCGGGCGAGCAGTACTTC	CASSQTGGLASGRAGEQYF
TRBD2	many	17	TRBV5-1	TRBJ2-5	TGCGCCAGCAGCTTGGTACCGGGAGGGGCAGGAGAAGAGACCCAGTACTTC	CASSLVPGGAGEETQYF
.	many	15	TRBV5-1	TRBJ2-7	TGCGCCAGCAGCGATCCGGCGAAGGGGGCCTACGAGCAGTACTTC	CASSDPAKGAYEQYF
.	many	16	TRBV2	TRBJ1-1	TGTGCCAGCAGTGCCTTCGGACTGACGGGGAACACTGAAGCTTTCTTT	CASSAFGLTGNTEAFF
.	many	12	TRBV6-5	TRBJ2-4	TGTGCCAGCAGTCCAGGGCGGAACATTCAGTACTTC	CASSPGRNIQYF
.	many	15	TRBV5-6	TRBJ2-2	TGTGCCAGCAGCCGGCGAGGGGGTCGGACCGGGGAGCTGTTTTTT	CASSRRGGRTGELFF
.	many	14	TRBV7-2	TRBJ1-1	TGTGCCAGCAGCTTGGGGGGTGTGAACACTGAAGCTTTCTTT	CASSLGGVNTEAFF
TRBD1	many	15	TRBV7-2	TRBJ2-7	TGTGCCAGCAGCTTAGTGCCCAGACAGGGCTACGAGCAGTACTTC	CASSLVPRQGYEQYF
.	many	14	TRBV25-1	TRBJ1-1	TGTGCCAGCAGTGAATCTCTGATGAACACTGAAGCTTTCTTT	CASSESLMNTEAFF
TRBD1	many	14	TRBV20-1	TRBJ1-2	TGCAGTGCGGACCCCCGGGACAGGGGGCTTGGCTACACCTTC	CSADPRDRGLGYTF
.	many	11	TRBV3-1	TRBJ2-1	TGTGCCAGCAGCCTAAGCGGTGAGCAGTTCTTC	CASSLSGEQFF
.	many	11	TRBV20-1	TRBJ1-2	TGCAGTGCTAGACCAAACTATGGCTACACCTTC	CSARPNYGYTF
.	many	12	TRBV10-3	TRBJ2-7	TGTGCCATCAGTGAGTCGGGATACGAGCAGTACTTC	CAISESGYEQYF
.	many	11	TRBV5-1	TRBJ1-1	TGCGCCAGCAGCCCGGGCCGCGAAGCTTTCTTT	CASSPGREAFF
.	many	13	TRBV6-1	TRBJ1-2	TGTGCCAGCAGTGAAGCCGCGAGAAGAGGCTACACCTTC	CASSEAARRGYTF
.	.	15	TRBV6-9	TRBJ2-1	TGTGCCAGCAGTGATGAGGGACAAAACTATGCTGAGCAGTTCTTC	CASSDEGQNYAEQFF